Detailed here is one T cell receptor beta chain. These data originate in a study of cytomegalovirus exposure and HLA in healthy donors. V was pared by 2 bases and J by 6 bases, with 5 bases of the junction left unmatched. Germline V CDR1 and CDR2: SNHLY, FYNNEI. The CDR3 length is 14 residues. Generated by immunoSEQ multiplex PCR, the TCRdb table keeps only in-frame clones and is missing some. This sample yields roughly 130,000 clones, of which approximately 90% are seen a single time; about 6.4% belongs to the top ten. Sample: PBMCs. The J gene is TRBJ2-3, the V gene TRBV2; TRBD1 agrees at 7 bases. The origin of this receptor is a woman in her twenties or thirties in good health and CMV-seropositive. The CDR3 loop reads CASSEYLQGDTQYF. CDR3 coding DNA: TGTGCCAGCAGTGAATATTTACAGGGGGATACGCAGTATTTT.